This entry is about one T cell receptor (beta chain). V gave up 3 bases and J gave up 8 bases; unmatched junction bases: 11. Per germline, CDR1 SGHRS and CDR2 YFSETQ. The CDR3 spans 15 residues. This sample is drawn from a study of blood T cell repertoires in COVID-19. Study-wide context: Both acute and convalescent COVID-19 samples were obtained from the United States, Italy and Spain. In each case, the material was cDNA or gDNA derived from T cells, B-cell-depleted T cells, or PBMCs.

Original methodology: The assay estimated nucleated cells by amplifying reference gene primers. Method: immunoSEQ multiplex PCR; TCRdb's copy keeps in-frame clones and lacks some. D and trimming were read from the DNA, whereas the V and J calls and clone size are those reported in that table. The repertoire holds 150,000 or so clones, with 90% as singletons. What was sequenced was peripheral blood. The chain has TRBV5-1 and TRBJ2-1, with 7 bases that match TRBD1. This receptor was obtained from a man aged 50 to 60 with acute or convalescent COVID-19. Here the CDR3 DNA reads TGCGCCAGCAGCTCCTTAGGGGGCGCCTCGTATGAGCAGTTCTTC. Translation: CASSSLGGASYEQFF.